The rows below give T cell receptor beta chains drawn from one sample of a study of blood T cell repertoires in COVID-19. Clones were read by immunoSEQ multiplex PCR, and TCRdb kept only the in-frame ones, dropping some. The sample shows about 44,000 clones, around 90% of them seen only once. The specimen sequenced was peripheral blood. These receptors all stem from a woman of 80 years or more in a cohort sampled during active or convalescent COVID-19. Each CDR3 is given with its conserved first and last residue. D genes are given only for firm matches. The size of a clone is reported for some rows only, either as once, few or many, or as a class for expanded clones.

V	D	J	size	DNA	CDR3
TRBV5-1	TRBD1	TRBJ1-1	.	TGCGCCAGCAGCCCCCGGACAGGGCGGAACACTGAAGCTTTCTTT	CASSPRTGRNTEAFF
TRBV5-4	TRBD2	TRBJ2-1	.	TGTGCCAGCAGCTTGGGAATAGCGGGGGCCGGCGGAGCAAGTGAGCAGTTCTTC	CASSLGIAGAGGASEQFF
TRBV7-8	.	TRBJ1-1	.	TGTGCCAGCAGCTTAAGGGAGGGGGACACTGAAGCTTTCTTT	CASSLREGDTEAFF
TRBV6-2/TRBV6-3	.	TRBJ2-3	.	TGTGCCAGCAGTTACTCGAAATCGGTTCAGTATTTT	CASSYSKSVQYF
TRBV4-1	TRBD2	TRBJ2-7	.	TGCGCCAGCAGCCAAGTTCGGACTAGCGGGCAGTCCTACGAGCAGTACTTC	CASSQVRTSGQSYEQYF
TRBV5-1	TRBD2	TRBJ2-3	once	TGCGCCAGCAGCTTGGGTACTAGCGGGGGGCTATCTTTGTCCGATACGCAGTATTTT	CASSLGTSGGLSLSDTQYF
TRBV9	.	TRBJ1-1	.	TGTGCCAGCAGCGTAGAAGGACAGTCGAACACTGAAGCTTTCTTT	CASSVEGQSNTEAFF
TRBV29-1	TRBD2	TRBJ2-3	.	TGCAGCGTTGAAGCCAGGACTAGCGGGGGGGGCACAGATACGCAGTATTTT	CSVEARTSGGGTDTQYF
TRBV7-9	.	TRBJ2-3	.	TGTGCCAGCAGCTTATTACAGGGCCGCACAGATACGCAGTATTTT	CASSLLQGRTDTQYF
TRBV5-1	.	TRBJ2-7	once	TGCGCCAGCAGCCACCCTGACAGGATCTACGAGCAGTACTTC	CASSHPDRIYEQYF
TRBV14	.	TRBJ1-3	.	TGTGCCAGCAGCTACAGGAGCTCTGGAAACACCATATATTTT	CASSYRSSGNTIYF
TRBV29-1	.	TRBJ2-3	.	TGCAGCGAGGCCCTAGCGAACACAGATACGCAGTATTTT	CSEALANTDTQYF
TRBV6-6	TRBD1	TRBJ1-1	.	TGTGCCAGCAGACAGGGGGCTCGCACTGAAGCTTTCTTT	CASRQGARTEAFF
TRBV10-3	.	TRBJ1-5	.	TGTGCCGGAAGGCAGGGATCGAGCAATCAGCCCCAGCATTTT	CAGRQGSSNQPQHF
TRBV3-1/TRBV3-2	.	TRBJ2-1	.	TGTGCCAGCAGCCCCCTCCTTAGGGGTAACTACAATGAGCAGTTCTTC	CASSPLLRGNYNEQFF
TRBV11-1	.	TRBJ2-1	.	TGTGCCAGCAGCGGGACCGGGGGGCCCCGGCAGTTCTTC	CASSGTGGPRQFF
TRBV5-4	.	TRBJ1-2	.	TGTGCCAGCAGCTTGGGAACAGCTAACTATGGCTACACCTTC	CASSLGTANYGYTF
TRBV7-2	TRBD2	TRBJ2-1	.	TGTGCCAGCAGCTTCGGGACTAGGCATGAGCAGTTCTTC	CASSFGTRHEQFF
TRBV6-2/TRBV6-3	.	TRBJ2-7	.	TGTGCCAGCAGTTACGAGGTAGGAGGGCCAGGGAGATACGAGCAGTACTTC	CASSYEVGGPGRYEQYF
TRBV11-3	TRBD2	TRBJ2-3	.	TGTGCCAGCACTAGCGGGAACACAGATACGCAGTATTTT	CASTSGNTDTQYF
TRBV7-2	TRBD2	TRBJ2-1	few	TGTGCCAGCAGCTTAGCGGGACTAGCCTCCGGCGGCAATGAGCAGTTCTTC	CASSLAGLASGGNEQFF
TRBV29-1	TRBD1	TRBJ2-3	.	TGCAGCGTCGGACAGGGTAGCGCAGATACGCAGTATTTT	CSVGQGSADTQYF
TRBV7-9	.	TRBJ2-4	.	TGTGCCAGCGGCGACAGCGACTCAGCCAAAAACATTCAGTACTTC	CASGDSDSAKNIQYF
TRBV4-3	TRBD1	TRBJ2-2	.	TGCGCCAGCAGCCCCGGGGACAGGGGGGTCGGGGAGCTGTTTTTT	CASSPGDRGVGELFF
TRBV19	.	TRBJ2-7	.	TGTGCCAGTAGTAGTGAACAGCAGGGCCCCTACGAGCAGTACTTC	CASSSEQQGPYEQYF